Following are 22 T cell receptor beta chains from one sample sequenced in a study of identical twins. MiXCR was run by TCRdb on the 5' RACE reads, yielding one entry per CDR3 protein. The table records just under 650,000 distinct CDR3 sequences, under 8.5% of them present only once. A further study also used this sample, focusing on yellow fever vaccine responses in identical twins.

Sequenced input: PBMCs. These receptors originate from a woman aged 18-30 years in good health.

In its sample, this clonotype was seen many times. The V call is TRBV25-1, the J call TRBJ1-2; unclear D gene. This CDR3 spans 15 amino acids. Looked up from germline, CDR1 is MGHDK and CDR2 is SYGVNS. The V and J ends lost 1 base and 0 bases respectively, with 9 bases between them. CDR3 region: CASSESGNPNYGYTF. The DNA for the CDR3 is TGTGCCAGCAGTGAATCTGGGAATCCTAACTATGGCTACACCTTC.

This clonotype came up many times. This rearrangement joins TRBV29-1 to TRBJ2-3; D is unclear. Germline loops: CDR1 SQVTM, CDR2 ANQGSEA. V lost 1 base to trimming and J lost 8 bases, with 13 bases between them. The CDR3 length is 13 residues. Written as DNA, the CDR3 is TGCAGCGTTGAAGTCTACCTCCAGGCTACGCAGTATTTT. Translation: CSVEVYLQATQYF.

This clonotype came up a few times. The rearrangement uses TRBV3-1 and TRBJ2-3; 7 nucleotides align to TRBD1. This CDR3 has 16 residues. The V gene end was trimmed by 0 bases and the J gene end by 0 bases; junction bases not matched to a gene: 3. CDR1 is LGHDT and CDR2 is YNNKEL in the germline V gene (reference sequence). CDR3 nucleotides: TGTGCCAGCAGCCAAGATCTGGGACAGAGCACAGATACGCAGTATTTT. It codes for CASSQDLGQSTDTQYF.

There are a few counts of this clonotype. The chain joins TRBV10-3 to TRBJ2-5, with 9 nucleotides matching TRBD2. Trimming cost V 6 bases and J 2 bases; bases outside gene matches: 4. The CDR3 consists of 14 residues. CDR1 and CDR2 from the germline V gene are ENHRY and SYGVKD. The CDR3, as DNA: TGTGCCATCAGAGCAGCGGGGGGTCAAGAGACCCAGTACTTC. Residues: CAIRAAGGQETQYF.

V is TRBV7-6 and J is TRBJ2-1, with D possibly being TRBD2 (6 bases). V lost 5 bases and J 2 bases, leaving 13 bases between the germline ends. CDR1 is SGHVS and CDR2 is FNYEAQ in the germline V gene. The CDR3 contains 15 residues. CDR3 sequence (DNA): TGTGCCAGCAGCACCTTTGCGGGACCCTACAATGAGCAGTTCTTC. Protein sequence: CASSTFAGPYNEQFF.

The J gene is TRBJ2-3, the V gene TRBV10-3, with TRBD1 matching 9 bases. J lost 0 bases, V lost 5 bases, and 3 bases had no gene match. The CDR3 consists of 15 residues. Looked up from germline, CDR1 is ENHRY and CDR2 is SYGVKD. The CDR3 DNA is TGTGCCATCAGTCCCGGGACAGGGAGCACAGATACGCAGTATTTT. This codes for CAISPGTGSTDTQYF.

This clonotype was picked up a small number of times. CDR3 in DNA: TGTGCCAGCAGCTTCCCCAGGAGCCAAGAGACCCAGTACTTC. Translating gives CASSFPRSQETQYF. The chain combines TRBV5-4 with TRBJ2-5; D gene unclear. Deletions cut 2 bases from V and 1 base from J, with 9 bases between. The CDR3 runs to 14 residues. CDR1 SGHNT and CDR2 YYREEE come from the germline V gene (reference sequence). The variable domain in full, completed from reference TRBV5-4 and TRBJ2-5, reads ETGVTQSPTHLIKTRGQQVTLRCSSQSGHNTVSWYQQALGQGPQFIFQYYREEENGRGNFPPRFSGLQFPNYSSELNVNALELDDSALYLCASSFPRSQETQYFGPGTRLLVL.

This clonotype was observed at least ten times. Here the CDR3 reads CATMGGPSGYTF. The CDR3, as DNA: TGTGCCACCATGGGGGGACCAAGTGGCTACACCTTC. The chain is built from TRBV24-1 and TRBJ1-2, with a tentative D call TRBD1 (5 bases). The CDR3 is 12 amino acids. Germline assignment: CDR1 KGHDR and CDR2 SFDVKD. V gave up 8 bases and J gave up 7 bases, with 13 bases separating them.

The V and J genes are TRBV4-1 and TRBJ2-1; a weak D match, TRBD2 (5 bases). Germline V gene data show CDR1 as MGHRA and CDR2 as YSYEKL. V dropped 1 base and J dropped 4 bases, with 11 bases sitting between them. The CDR3 spans 15 residues. The CDR3 region is CASSQVVATYNEQFF. CDR3 sequence (DNA): TGCGCCAGCAGCCAAGTTGTAGCGACGTACAATGAGCAGTTCTTC.

The chain uses TRBV11-2 and TRBJ2-1, with 9 bases aligning to TRBD2. Germline V gene data show CDR1 as SGHAT and CDR2 as FQNNGV. The CDR3 spans 19 residues. J was trimmed by 3 bases and V by 1 base; bases with no gene match: 13. CDR3 protein: CASSLGQWGAGGLYNEQFF. The DNA for the CDR3 is TGTGCCAGCAGCTTAGGACAGTGGGGTGCGGGGGGGCTCTACAATGAGCAGTTCTTC.

The chain combines TRBV7-2 with TRBJ2-5; D might be TRBD2 (7 bases). Trimming stripped 1 base from V and 0 bases from J, with 12 bases between. This CDR3 has 16 amino acids. CDR1 is SGHTA, CDR2 FQGNSA, per germline. CDR3 protein: CASSLVGGRYQETQYF. CDR3 in DNA: TGTGCCAGCAGCTTAGTGGGGGGGCGGTACCAAGAGACCCAGTACTTC. The whole variable domain, filled in from reference TRBV7-2 and TRBJ2-5, reads GAGVSQSPSNKVTEKGKDVELRCDPISGHTALYWYRQSLGQGLEFLIYFQGNSAPDKSGLPSDRFSAERTGGSVSTLTIQRTQQEDSAVYLCASSLVGGRYQETQYFGPGTRLLVL.

This clonotype was detected many times. The chain joins TRBV2 to TRBJ1-1; D gene uncertain. The CDR3 sequence is 13 residues long. V lost 4 bases and J lost 2, with 8 bases in between. Per germline, CDR1 SNHLY and CDR2 FYNNEI. The CDR3 sequence is CASSAQPNTEAFF. Here the CDR3 DNA reads TGTGCCAGCAGTGCCCAACCTAACACTGAAGCTTTCTTT.

In this sample, this clonotype turned up a few times. The rearrangement joins TRBV5-1 to TRBJ2-3; 10 bases are shared with TRBD1. The CDR3 consists of 17 residues. Germline CDR1 SGHRS, CDR2 YFSETQ. V dropped 4 bases and J dropped 5; count of bases not matched to a gene: 13. The CDR3 DNA sequence: TGCGCCAGCAGCCTTGTTGCAGGGACAGGGGCGGTAGATACGCAGTATTTT. Translated: CASSLVAGTGAVDTQYF.

The sample holds a few counts of this clonotype. This rearrangement joins TRBV20-1 to TRBJ2-7; 7 positions agree with TRBD1. The trim removed 5 bases at V and 3 bases at J, leaving 7 bases unmatched. CDR3 length: 13 amino acids. Germline CDR1 reads DFQATT; CDR2 reads SNEGSKA (reference sequence). This CDR3 is CSAQGDRNYEQYV. CDR3 nucleotide sequence: TGCAGTGCTCAGGGGGACCGCAACTACGAGCAGTACGTC.

The V call is TRBV20-1, the J call TRBJ2-2, with D tentatively TRBD1 or TRBD2 (5 bases each). Germline CDR1 and CDR2: DFQATT and SNEGSKA (reference sequence). This CDR3 contains 14 residues. Trimming shortened V by 3 bases and J by 6 bases, and 14 bases separated the two germline ends. In DNA, the CDR3 is TGCAGTGCTAGGTCTGGGGCCGGGGCCGGGGAGCTGTTTTTT. This translates into CSARSGAGAGELFF.

The V and J genes are TRBV6-1 and TRBJ1-4; D may be TRBD1 (5 bases). The germline V gene has CDR1 MNHNS and CDR2 SASEGT. The length of the CDR3 is 13 residues. Trimming pared 10 bases from V and 4 bases from J, leaving 13 bases between. As DNA, the CDR3 is TGTGCCACACAAGGAGACAGTAATGAAAAACTGTTTTTT. This encodes CATQGDSNEKLFF.

This clonotype has at least ten counts. V gene TRBV4-1 combines with J gene TRBJ2-2; D call uncertain. This CDR3 has 13 amino acids. The germline V gene encodes CDR1 MGHRA and CDR2 YSYEKL. Between the trimmed V and J ends, which lost 4 bases and 5 bases, there was a span of 8 bases. CDR3 amino acids: CASSPGSTGELFF. CDR3 bases: TGCGCCAGCAGCCCAGGATCGACCGGGGAGCTGTTTTTT.

This clonotype has only a few counts. The CDR3 sequence: CASSSGTPIGETQYF. The CDR3 DNA is TGTGCCAGCTCGTCCGGGACTCCCATTGGGGAGACCCAGTACTTC. The chain couples TRBV18 to TRBJ2-5; weak D call: TRBD2 (6 bases). The germline V gene has CDR1 KGHSH and CDR2 LQKENI. V dropped 6 bases and J dropped 5 bases, with 19 bases sitting between them. The CDR3 is made up of 15 amino acids.

In this sample, this clonotype turned up many times. This chain uses TRBV28 with TRBJ2-1; D might be TRBD2 (5 bases). The CDR3 runs to 13 residues. The V and J ends lost 2 bases and 10 bases respectively, with 12 bases between them. Germline V gives CDR1 MDHEN, CDR2 SYDVKM. The CDR3 spells CASSLLGRGEQFF. CDR3 nucleotides: TGTGCCAGCAGTTTACTAGGGAGAGGAGAGCAGTTCTTC.

The table lists this clonotype with many counts. The chain links TRBV12-3 or TRBV12-4 to TRBJ1-5; D is perhaps TRBD1 (6 bases). This CDR3 region has 14 residues. V lost 6 bases to trimming and J lost 3 bases, with 12 bases between them. The CDR3 reads CASSLRGANQPQHF. In DNA form, the CDR3 reads TGTGCCAGCAGCTTGAGGGGGGCCAATCAGCCCCAGCATTTT.

The chain is built from TRBV3-1 and TRBJ2-1; D gene uncertain. V lost 4 bases and J lost 0, with 13 bases in between. Germline CDR1 reads LGHDT; CDR2 reads YNNKEL (reference sequence). There are 16 residues in the CDR3. CDR3 bases: TGTGCCAGCAGCCCCCGTAAGGGCGGCTCCTACAATGAGCAGTTCTTC. The encoded protein is CASSPRKGGSYNEQFF.

The chain employs TRBV3-1 and TRBJ2-1, with D unresolved. Germline loops: CDR1 LGHDT, CDR2 YNNKEL (reference sequence). The CDR3 totals 15 residues. V was shortened by 3 bases and J by 5 bases, with 14 bases between the two germline ends. Written as DNA, the CDR3 is TGTGCCAGCAGCCACCTCTTGGACGGTAACAATGAGCAGTTCTTC. Translating gives CASSHLLDGNNEQFF.